The 10 T cell receptor beta chains in this list originate from one sample, sequenced in a study of CD8 T cells in Susac syndrome. Reverse transcription of 0.5 to 1 ug RNA was carried out with random hexamers. TCRdb passed the immunoSEQ multiplex PCR reads through MiXCR, listing each CDR3 protein once. The sample yields approximately 210,000 distinct CDR3 sequences, 95% seen once. Sequencing was done on a sample of CD4+ T cells from PBMCs. Every receptor here comes from a human donor with multiple sclerosis.

The count of this clonotype is one. The chain employs TRBV28 and TRBJ1-2, with a weak D call TRBD1 (6 bases). V lost 4 bases, J lost 8 bases, and 14 bases lay in between. This CDR3 region has 13 residues. Germline CDR1 reads MDHEN; CDR2 reads SYDVKM. Here the CDR3 reads CASSSQGIWGYTF. The CDR3 DNA is TGTGCCAGCAGTTCCCAGGGGATCTGGGGCTACACCTTC.

This chain joins TRBV5-1 and TRBJ2-7; 16 bases map to TRBD2. CDR1 and CDR2 from the germline V gene are SGHRS and YFSETQ. CDR3 length: 17 amino acids. J lost 4 bases, V lost 4 bases, and 8 bases had no gene match. CDR3 in DNA: TGCGCCAGCAGCCCAGGGACTAGCGGGAGGGCCGGATACGAGCAGTACTTC. This encodes CASSPGTSGRAGYEQYF. The full variable domain, in which reference TRBV5-1 and TRBJ2-7 provide the parts outside the CDR3, is KAGVTQTPRYLIKTRGQQVTLSCSPISGHRSVSWYQQTPGQGLQFLFEYFSETQRNKGNFPGRFSGRQFSNSRSEMNVSTLELGDSALYLCASSPGTSGRAGYEQYFGPGTRLTVT.

In this sample, this clonotype turned up once. The gene calls are TRBV29-1 and TRBJ1-1; the D gene is possibly TRBD1 (5 bases). The germline V gene encodes CDR1 SQVTM and CDR2 ANQGSEA. The CDR3 loop spans 12 amino acids. V lost 5 bases, J lost 5 bases, and 12 bases lay in between. The CDR3 reads CSVMGPVTEAFF. The CDR3 bases are TGCAGCGTTATGGGGCCGGTGACTGAAGCTTTCTTT.

The CDR3 here is CASRTTSGQEQFF. The CDR3 nucleotides read TGTGCCAGCAGAACAACTAGCGGCCAGGAGCAGTTCTTC. V gene TRBV2 combines with J gene TRBJ2-1; 8 bases map to TRBD2. J lost 10 bases, V lost 6 bases, and 8 bases had no gene match. Germline V lookup: CDR1 SNHLY, CDR2 FYNNEI. The CDR3 spans 13 residues. Variable domain in full (rest from reference TRBV2 and TRBJ2-1): EPEVTQTPSHQVTQMGQEVILRCVPISNHLYFYWYRQILGQKVEFLVSFYNNEISEKSEIFDDQFSVERPDGSNFTLKIRSTKLEDSAMYFCASRTTSGQEQFFGPGTRLTVL.

In DNA, the CDR3 is TGTGCCAGCAGTTTTGGCGTTGGCGGCTACACCTTC. This translates into CASSFGVGGYTF. The chain is built from TRBV12-3 or TRBV12-4 and TRBJ1-2; D remains ambiguous. Trimming stripped 3 bases from V and 8 bases from J, with 10 bases between. The CDR3 is 12 amino acids.

This chain links TRBV3-1 with TRBJ2-1; 10 bases match TRBD2. The germline V gene has CDR1 LGHDT and CDR2 YNNKEL (reference sequence). The CDR3 loop spans 13 amino acids. The ends lost 4 bases at V and 8 bases at J; junction bases unmatched: 2. Here the CDR3 reads CASSRSGRDEQFF. Here the CDR3 DNA reads TGTGCCAGCAGCCGAAGCGGGAGGGATGAGCAGTTCTTC.

V and J are TRBV6-5 and TRBJ2-1; 7 bases match TRBD2. The CDR3 has 15 residues. The germline V gene has CDR1 MNHEY and CDR2 SVGAGI. V shed 6 bases and J 2 bases; nucleotides not matched to a gene: 7. The CDR3 loop reads CASSLGGPAYNEQFF. The DNA of the CDR3 is TGTGCCAGCAGCCTGGGAGGGCCGGCCTACAATGAGCAGTTCTTC.

CDR3 sequence: CASSGAAYTQYF. Here the CDR3 DNA reads TGTGCCAGCAGCGGAGCCGCGTATACGCAGTATTTT. This sequence joins TRBV9 and TRBJ2-3, with D unresolved. Germline CDR1 and CDR2: SGDLS and YYNGEE. The CDR3 runs 12 residues. Trimming pared 3 bases from V and 7 bases from J, leaving 9 bases between.

The chain carries TRBV20-1 and TRBJ2-1; possible D gene TRBD2, 5 bases. This CDR3 is built from 15 residues. Germline V gene lookup returns CDR1 DFQATT and CDR2 SNEGSKA (reference sequence). The V gene lost 0 bases and the J gene lost 1 base, with 10 bases spanning the gap. The CDR3: CSARDTLGSYNEQFF. CDR3 coding DNA: TGCAGTGCTAGAGATACACTAGGGTCCTACAATGAGCAGTTCTTC.

The CDR3 nucleotides are TGTGCCAGCAGCGCCCTTACAGGGGTTGGCTACACCTTC. Protein sequence: CASSALTGVGYTF. The chain combines TRBV9 with TRBJ1-2; TRBD1 matches at 7 bases. This CDR3 has 13 residues. Trimming removed 3 bases from V and 7 bases from J; junction bases left unmatched: 6. The V gene's germline CDR1 is SGDLS and CDR2 YYNGEE.